The rows below give T cell receptor beta chains drawn from one sample of a study of OX40 agonist ivuxolimab in advanced cancers. Measured with immunoSEQ multiplex PCR; TCRdb has only the in-frame clones, and not every one. The table records under 70,000 clones, 75% to 90% of them present only once. Sequenced here: CD4+ or CD8+ T cells sorted from blood, sampled in a trial of the OX40 agonist ivuxolimab. The receptors stem from an adult with an advanced solid tumor such as melanoma, head and neck, liver or kidney cancer. Both conserved end residues are part of each CDR3. The D gene is left open where the match is weak. Clone size is not always given. Where it is, it says once, few, many or a class for expanded clones.

14,TRBJ2-7,TRBV13,.,.,TGTGCCAGCAGCTCACAAGGGTTTGTGTACGAGCAGTACTTC,CASSSQGFVYEQYF
15,TRBJ2-5,TRBV5-1,once,TRBD2,TGCGCCAGCAGCTCTCAGCGGGGGGGTCTGGAGACCCAGTACTTC,CASSSQRGGLETQYF
14,TRBJ1-6,TRBV18,.,TRBD1,TGTGCCAGCTCACCGACAGGGGTCGATTCACCCCTCCACTTT,CASSPTGVDSPLHF
17,TRBJ2-2,TRBV15,.,.,TGTGCCACCAGCAGAGATCCATCCGGGGCAAACACCGGGGAGCTGTTTTTT,CATSRDPSGANTGELFF
12,TRBJ2-3,TRBV6-5,.,.,TGTGCCAGCAGCCCCCTGGGGGATACGCAGTATTTT,CASSPLGDTQYF
16,TRBJ2-2,TRBV5-1,.,.,TGCGCCAGCAGCTTGGCCAAAGCGGGGAACACCGGGGAGCTGTTTTTT,CASSLAKAGNTGELFF
15,TRBJ1-2,TRBV28,.,.,TGTGCCAGCAGTTTATTTGTCAGCCGGGGGTATGGCTACACCTTC,CASSLFVSRGYGYTF
15,TRBJ1-5,TRBV2,.,TRBD1,TGTGCCAGCAGTTCCAGGACAGGGAGGGGTCAGCCCCAGCATTTT,CASSSRTGRGQPQHF
16,TRBJ2-1,TRBV9,.,.,TGTGCCAGCAGGCCTGGGGCGGTGAACGCCTACAATGAGCAGTTCTTC,CASRPGAVNAYNEQFF
14,TRBJ2-3,TRBV29-1,.,.,TGCAGCGTTGATGCGGGGTTTGGGTCAGATACGCAGTATTTT,CSVDAGFGSDTQYF
15,TRBJ2-3,TRBV7-3,.,.,TGTGCCAGCAGCGTTTCGGGAGTTGGAGGAGATACGCAGTATTTT,CASSVSGVGGDTQYF
14,TRBJ2-3,TRBV5-1,.,TRBD2,TGCGCCAGCAGCTCCCGGACTAGGTCGGATACGCAGTATTTT,CASSSRTRSDTQYF
14,TRBJ1-2,TRBV6-5,.,TRBD1,TGTGCCAGCAGGTCCGTGGGACAGGGTTATGGCTACACCTTC,CASRSVGQGYGYTF
15,TRBJ2-7,TRBV6-5,few,TRBD1,TGTGCCAGCAGTCACTGGACAGGGAATTACTACGAGCAGTACTTC,CASSHWTGNYYEQYF
15,TRBJ1-2,TRBV14,.,TRBD1,TGTGCCAGCAGCCAACTCCGGACAGGCCCCTATGGCTACACCTTC,CASSQLRTGPYGYTF
14,TRBJ2-7,TRBV6-1,.,TRBD1,TGTGCCAGCAGCCCCCGGACAGGGGTCTACGAGCAGTACTTC,CASSPRTGVYEQYF
15,TRBJ2-2,TRBV18,.,.,TGTGCCAGCTCACCACCGGGTAGGAACACCGGGGAGCTGTTTTTT,CASSPPGRNTGELFF
14,TRBJ1-2,TRBV19,.,.,TGTGCCAGTAGTATAGTGGGGACCTACTATGGCTACACCTTC,CASSIVGTYYGYTF
15,TRBJ1-1,TRBV5-4,.,.,TGTGCCAGCAGGTCGTGGGGGGCCAGGGTCACTGAAGCTTTCTTT,CASRSWGARVTEAFF
13,TRBJ2-5,TRBV2,.,.,TGTGCCAGCAGTGGAGACGGCCAAGAGACCCAGTACTTC,CASSGDGQETQYF
12,TRBJ2-2,TRBV6-5,.,.,TGTGCCAGCAGTTCCCACACCGGGGAGCTGTTTTTT,CASSSHTGELFF
13,TRBJ1-1,TRBV7-9,.,.,TGTGCCAGCAGCTTAGACTGGAGGACTGAAGCTTTCTTT,CASSLDWRTEAFF
15,TRBJ2-1,TRBV19,.,.,TGTGCCAGTAGTATAGGCCCGCTGGAGGGCAATGAGCAGTTCTTC,CASSIGPLEGNEQFF
17,TRBJ1-2,TRBV11-2,once,.,TGTGCCAGCAGCTTAGATCTCGGCCCAGGGTCTAACTATGGCTACACCTTC,CASSLDLGPGSNYGYTF